This T cell receptor (beta chain) was found in a study of OX40 agonist ivuxolimab in advanced cancers. Study at large: With a range of roughly 20 to 90, age averaged approximately 60 years, and 75% to 90% were male.

Note on this clone: A read error may produce the germline difference seen at one junction end. Other DNA sequences of this sample code for an identical CDR3.

The repertoire was sequenced with immunoSEQ multiplex PCR; TCRdb's copy has only in-frame clones and lacks some. Of tens of thousands of clones listed, about 90% are singletons. CDR1 is MNHEY, CDR2 SMNVEV, per germline (reference sequence). The CDR3 has 12 amino acids. The chain is built from TRBV27 and TRBJ2-4, with D perhaps TRBD2 (7 bases). This sequence was found in an adult with an advanced solid tumor such as melanoma, head and neck, liver or kidney cancer. The source material was CD4+ or CD8+ T cells sorted from blood, sampled in a trial of the OX40 agonist ivuxolimab. DNA of the CDR3: TGTGCTAGCAGTTTAGGGGGGGGTACTCAGTACTTC. This translates into CASSLGGGTQYF.